This is a list of T cell receptor beta chains from one sample in a study of radiation and T cells in renal cell carcinoma. The repertoire was sequenced with immunoSEQ multiplex PCR; TCRdb's copy has only in-frame clones and lacks some. The profile shows about 150,000 clones, less than 90% of them singletons. The sequenced sample was blood, obtained from a patient whose treatment included radiotherapy and nephrectomy. The receptors shown here come from a woman in her fifties or sixties with renal cell carcinoma. CDR3s include the opening cysteine and the closing phenylalanine or tryptophan. Each record gives: clone size, V gene, J gene, D gene, CDR3 protein, CDR3 DNA. The D gene is left open where the match is weak. Not every row has a clone size; where given, it reads once, few, many or a size class.

NA	TRBV10-3	TRBJ2-7	NA	CAITSSLGGSGGYEQYF	TGTGCCATCACGTCTTCCCTTGGGGGAAGTGGTGGCTACGAGCAGTACTTC
NA	TRBV5-8	TRBJ1-2	NA	CASSLDGRQSYGYTF	TGTGCCAGCAGCTTGGATGGGCGGCAGAGCTATGGCTACACCTTC
NA	TRBV5-1	TRBJ1-1	NA	CASSLTGLNTEAFF	TGCGCCAGCAGCTTGACAGGTTTGAACACTGAAGCTTTCTTT
NA	TRBV7-2	TRBJ1-5	NA	CASSLLLGSGNQPQHF	TGTGCCAGCAGCTTACTGCTCGGCAGTGGCAATCAGCCCCAGCATTTT
NA	TRBV4-2	TRBJ1-4	NA	CASSWSLGNEKLFF	TGTGCCAGCAGCTGGTCCCTGGGTAACGAAAAACTGTTTTTT
once	TRBV18	TRBJ2-7	NA	CASSPQGGYEQYF	TGTGCCAGCTCACCCCAGGGGGGTTACGAGCAGTACTTC
NA	TRBV5-1	TRBJ2-2	TRBD2	CASSPLAGDPPGELFF	TGCGCCAGCAGCCCACTAGCGGGAGATCCCCCCGGGGAGCTGTTTTTT
NA	TRBV7-9	TRBJ2-3	NA	CASSPPGGRVADTQYF	TGTGCCAGCAGCCCCCCGGGGGGCAGGGTAGCAGATACGCAGTATTTT
NA	TRBV18	TRBJ1-2	NA	CASSPPNSAGPLGYTF	TGTGCCAGCTCACCACCTAATTCGGCAGGGCCCTTGGGCTACACCTTC
NA	TRBV10-3	TRBJ1-5	NA	CAISEEPRRQPQHF	TGTGCCATCAGTGAGGAGCCCCGGCGACAGCCCCAGCATTTT
NA	TRBV2	TRBJ2-3	TRBD2	CATLKRESDTQYF	TGTGCCACCTTAAAGCGGGAATCGGATACGCAGTATTTT
few	TRBV9	TRBJ2-4	TRBD1	CASSPGQAKNIQYF	TGTGCCAGCAGCCCGGGACAGGCAAAAAACATTCAGTACTTC
NA	TRBV5-4	TRBJ2-3	TRBD2	CASSPKRGVSGDTQYF	TGTGCCAGCAGCCCCAAGCGGGGGGTCTCCGGGGATACGCAGTATTTT
NA	TRBV7-2	TRBJ2-5	NA	CASSLGPEETQYF	TGTGCCAGCAGCTTAGGCCCAGAAGAGACCCAGTACTTC
NA	TRBV11-2	TRBJ2-3	NA	CASSSRGSTDTQYF	TGTGCCAGCAGCTCTCGGGGATCCACAGATACGCAGTATTTT
NA	TRBV18	TRBJ2-4	NA	CASSPGTDLHFTAKNIQYF	TGTGCCAGCTCACCCGGGACGGATCTTCATTTCACGGCCAAAAACATTCAGTACTTC
NA	TRBV19	TRBJ2-2	TRBD2	CASSIVASGDTGELFF	TGTGCCAGTAGTATAGTCGCTAGCGGGGACACCGGGGAGCTGTTTTTT
once	TRBV6-6	TRBJ1-1	NA	CASSRPVDAMDEAFF	TGTGCCAGCAGCCGCCCCGTTGACGCAATGGATGAAGCTTTCTTT